This T cell receptor (beta chain) was recovered during a study of OX40 agonist ivuxolimab in advanced cancers. Background on the study: Every 2 weeks, ivuxolimab was infused into the patients intravenously at between 0.01 and 10 mg/kg. The study reported partial responses in three patients: one hepatocellular carcinoma, two cutaneous melanoma.

Blood draws occurred at baseline, cycle 4 day 1, and cycle 7 day 1. The CDR3 totals 16 residues. The germline gives CDR1 SGHNT, CDR2 YYREEE (reference sequence). The ends lost 5 bases at V and 7 bases at J; junction bases unmatched: 7. Generated by immunoSEQ multiplex PCR, the TCRdb table keeps only in-frame clones and is missing some. The table has approximately 86,000 clones, approximately 91% seen once; the top ten hold 0.33%. Overall study findings and caveats: Low normalized T-cell clonal expansion also characterized some of the nonresponders.

Remarks on this clone: What it binds is not known.

The TCR sequence derives from an adult with an advanced solid tumor such as melanoma, head and neck, liver or kidney cancer. Sequencing used CD4+ or CD8+ T cells sorted from blood, obtained in a trial of the OX40 agonist ivuxolimab. J is TRBJ2-1 and V is TRBV5-4; TRBD2 matches at 15 bases. CDR3 loop: CASRPGTSGRLNEQFF. The CDR3 DNA reads TGTGCCAGCAGACCGGGGACTAGCGGGAGGCTGAATGAGCAGTTCTTC.